This entry lists 9 T cell receptor beta chains sequenced from one sample in a study of OX40 agonist ivuxolimab in advanced cancers. TCRdb keeps only in-frame clones here, not all; method: immunoSEQ multiplex PCR. Among some 87,000 clones listed, about 88% were seen once. Material: CD4+ or CD8+ T cells sorted from blood, obtained in a trial of the OX40 agonist ivuxolimab. The origin of the receptors is an adult with an advanced solid tumor such as melanoma, head and neck, liver or kidney cancer.

V and J are TRBV9 and TRBJ2-1, with TRBD1 matching 7 bases. V dropped 4 bases and J dropped 7; count of bases not matched to a gene: 11. CDR3 length: 15 residues. Germline V lookup: CDR1 SGDLS, CDR2 YYNGEE. The CDR3 nucleotides are TGTGCCAGCAGCCTCCAGGGACAGCAGAGGAATGAGCAGTTCTTC. Translating gives CASSLQGQQRNEQFF.

This clone was seen only a few times. CDR3 sequence (DNA): TGTGCCACCAGCAGAGAAGGCTGGCAAGGGCAGTTCTTC. This gives the protein CATSREGWQGQFF. The genes are TRBV15 and TRBJ2-1, with unresolved D. Trimming left V 0 bases short and J 12 bases short, with 12 bases between. From germline, CDR1 is LNHNV and CDR2 YYDKDF (reference sequence). This CDR3 region has 13 residues.

The chain carries TRBV2 and TRBJ1-1; no definite D call. V gave up 6 bases and J gave up 0 bases, with 8 bases separating them. The germline gives CDR1 SNHLY, CDR2 FYNNEI. The CDR3 extends over 13 amino acids. The CDR3 reads CASRDELNTEAFF. Here the CDR3 DNA reads TGTGCCAGCAGGGACGAGTTGAACACTGAAGCTTTCTTT.

Of note for this clone: The sample has other DNA sequences that encode this CDR3 too. The rearrangement joins TRBV6-6 to TRBJ2-3; 9 nucleotides line up with TRBD2. V was pared by 5 bases and J by 1 base, with 7 bases of the junction left unmatched. Germline loops: CDR1 MNHNY, CDR2 SVGAGI (reference sequence). The CDR3 is made up of 16 amino acids. In nucleotides, the CDR3 is TGTGCCAGCAGTACTGGACTAGCGAGCCGCACAGATACGCAGTATTTT. This codes for CASSTGLASRTDTQYF.

V gene TRBV10-1 combines with J gene TRBJ1-1; TRBD1 agrees at 11 bases. With V trimmed by 3 bases and J by 6 bases, 3 bases remained unmatched. Germline CDR1 WNHNN, CDR2 SYGVQD (reference sequence). CDR3 size: 14 residues. CDR3 nucleotide sequence: TGCGCCAGCAGTGATCCGGGACAGGGGGCTGAAGCTTTCTTT. Its translation: CASSDPGQGAEAFF.

In the case of this clone: The same CDR3 can be traced to other DNA sequences in this sample. This chain connects TRBV4-1 to TRBJ1-3, with TRBD1 as a possible D gene (5 bases). V was shortened by 0 bases and J by 2 bases, with 14 bases between the two germline ends. From germline, CDR1 is MGHRA and CDR2 YSYEKL. This CDR3 region has 17 residues. In nucleotides, the CDR3 is TGCGCCAGCAGCCAAGAAGTCCAGGGCATGACTGGAAACACCATATATTTT. Translated: CASSQEVQGMTGNTIYF.

The chain employs TRBV28 and TRBJ2-3; no definite D call. Trimming left V 5 bases short and J 3 bases short, with 12 bases between. Germline V lookup: CDR1 MDHEN, CDR2 SYDVKM. CDR3 length: 14 amino acids. DNA for the CDR3: TGTGCCAGCAGTCCGGCTAAGGCGACAGATACGCAGTATTTT. This sequence encodes CASSPAKATDTQYF.

The CDR3 DNA follows: TGTGCCTGGAGCCTAGGGCATAATGATAATTCACCCCTCCACTTT. It codes for CAWSLGHNDNSPLHF. The genes are TRBV30 and TRBJ1-6; D is unclear. Trimming removed 3 bases at V and 5 bases at J, with 14 bases between. The CDR3 sequence is 15 residues long. Germline V CDR1 and CDR2: GTSNPN, SVGIG (reference sequence).

The V and J genes are TRBV2 and TRBJ2-5; no firm D call. V lost 7 bases to trimming and J lost 5 bases, with 20 bases between them. CDR1 and CDR2 from the germline V gene are SNHLY and FYNNEI. The CDR3 spans 15 residues. The CDR3 sequence is CASTSYGEDGETQYF. The CDR3 DNA reads TGTGCCAGCACTAGTTATGGTGAAGACGGGGAGACCCAGTACTTC.